The 17 T cell receptor beta chains below come from one sample, sequenced in a study of graft-versus-host responses after intestinal transplantation. What these receptors recognize is not known. Assay used: immunoSEQ multiplex PCR; TCRdb lists only in-frame clones, some missing. The sample consists of about 120,000 clones, approximately 92% of them appearing once. This specimen consisted of unstimulated CD4+ T cells sorted from spleen or lymph node cells, obtained before intestinal transplant. These receptors were collected from a human donor who received an intestinal transplant.

V usage is TRBV5-1 and J usage is TRBJ2-5; D uncertain. With 0 bases removed from V and 5 bases from J, the gap between germline ends came to 5 bases. In germline, CDR1 is SGHRS, CDR2 YFSETQ. The CDR3 extends over 12 amino acids. In nucleotides, the CDR3 is TGCGCCAGCAGCTTGGCTGCCGAGACCCAGTACTTC. It is translated as CASSLAAETQYF.

This chain uses TRBV29-1 with TRBJ2-5, with TRBD2 identical over 10 bases. The J segment lost 2 bases and the V segment lost 4 bases, leaving 10 bases of the junction unmatched. This CDR3 spans 16 amino acids. Germline-derived CDR1 and CDR2 are SQVTM and ANQGSEA. The CDR3 bases are TGCAGCGTTGGCGTCGGAACTAGCGGGAATCAAGAGACCCAGTACTTC. Its protein product is CSVGVGTSGNQETQYF.

The rearrangement uses TRBV7-9 and TRBJ2-3, with TRBD2 identical over 10 bases. In germline, CDR1 is SEHNR, CDR2 FQNEAQ (reference sequence). This CDR3 comprises 14 residues. J gave up 6 bases and V 6 bases, and 6 bases lay outside the gene matches. The CDR3 nucleotides are TGTGCCAGCAGTTCTGGACTAGCGGCTGATACGCAGTATTTT. Its protein is CASSSGLAADTQYF.

This chain joins TRBV6-5 and TRBJ2-7; D gene uncertain. The CDR3 loop spans 11 amino acids. Germline loops: CDR1 MNHEY, CDR2 SVGAGI. Trimming left V 8 bases short and J 0 bases short, with 5 bases between. CDR3 in amino acids: CASVNSYEQYF. CDR3 coding DNA: TGTGCCAGCGTGAACTCCTACGAGCAGTACTTC.

V usage is TRBV18 and J usage is TRBJ2-2; D unresolved. CDR3 length: 16 residues. Germline CDR1 is KGHSH and CDR2 is LQKENI. V was clipped by 1 base and J by 2 bases, with 11 bases between them. CDR3 in amino acids: CASSPRTNRNTGELFF. The CDR3, as DNA: TGTGCCAGCTCACCACGAACAAACAGAAACACCGGGGAGCTGTTTTTT.

The J gene is TRBJ2-7, the V gene TRBV18, with TRBD2 matching 7 bases. CDR1 is KGHSH and CDR2 is LQKENI in the germline V gene. Losses at the gene ends were 3 bases for V and 4 bases for J; bases not matched to a gene: 6. This CDR3 has 14 amino acids. The CDR3 nucleotides are TGTGCCAGCTCACCCGCGGGAGCTTTATACGAGCAGTACTTC. Translation gives CASSPAGALYEQYF.

This chain links TRBV5-1 with TRBJ2-7; D call uncertain. The CDR3 contains 11 residues. V lost 3 bases and J lost 2, with 3 bases in between. Germline lookup yields CDR1 SGHRS and CDR2 YFSETQ. The CDR3 region has the DNA TGCGCCAGCAGCTCTACCTACGAGCAGTACTTC. As protein: CASSSTYEQYF.

In its sample, this clone was seen once. The genes are TRBV19 and TRBJ1-3; no firm D call. V was shortened by 2 bases and J by 0 bases, with 8 bases between the two germline ends. The CDR3 runs to 15 residues. Germline V lookup: CDR1 LNHDA, CDR2 SQIVND (reference sequence). CDR3 amino acids: CASSISGSSGNTIYF. The CDR3 nucleotides are TGTGCCAGTAGTATATCAGGAAGCTCTGGAAACACCATATATTTT.

The chain links TRBV5-1 to TRBJ2-6; D is unclear. V gave up 0 bases and J gave up 0 bases, with 22 bases separating them. The CDR3 has 21 amino acids. Per the germline V gene, CDR1 is SGHRS and CDR2 is YFSETQ. DNA of the CDR3: TGCGCCAGCAGCTTGGTTTCTCTTTCCCGCTCCTTTAGCTCTGGGGCCAACGTCCTGACTTTC. Translation: CASSLVSLSRSFSSGANVLTF.

V and J are TRBV5-1 and TRBJ2-5; 7 nucleotides align to TRBD1. The CDR3 has 13 amino acids. Germline CDR1 reads SGHRS; CDR2 reads YFSETQ. V shed 5 bases and J 2 bases; nucleotides not matched to a gene: 3. The CDR3 is CASRDRIQETQYF. In nucleotides, the CDR3 is TGCGCCAGCAGGGACAGGATACAAGAGACCCAGTACTTC.

This chain links TRBV30 with TRBJ1-1; D is possibly TRBD1 (5 bases). In germline, CDR1 is GTSNPN, CDR2 SVGIG (reference sequence). V was pared by 5 bases and J by 3 bases, with 10 bases between. The CDR3 is 12 residues long. The CDR3 DNA sequence: TGTGCCTGGGGAAGGGGTTACACTGAAGCTTTCTTT. Translated, it gives CAWGRGYTEAFF.

CDR3 coding DNA: TGTGCCAGCAGCAGGGGGGGGCTAGCGGGAGAAGCCGGGGAGCTGTTTTTT. Protein product: CASSRGGLAGEAGELFF. The chain has TRBV9 and TRBJ2-2, with 10 bases lining up with TRBD2. V lost 4 bases to trimming and J lost 6 bases; unmatched junction nucleotides: 12. Germline CDR1 SGDLS, CDR2 YYNGEE. This CDR3 contains 17 residues.

This clone appeared a single time. The rearrangement uses TRBV6-1 and TRBJ1-1; D perhaps matches TRBD1 (6 bases). CDR1 is MNHNS and CDR2 is SASEGT in the germline V gene. The V gene lost 6 bases and the J gene lost 3 bases, with 17 bases spanning the gap. The CDR3 is made up of 15 amino acids. CDR3: CASRGSHSGDTEAFF. CDR3 sequence (DNA): TGTGCCAGCAGGGGGAGCCATTCAGGGGACACTGAAGCTTTCTTT.

Regarding this clone: The same CDR3 arises from other DNA sequences in this sample as well. J is TRBJ1-4 and V is TRBV5-1; weak D call: TRBD1 (5 bases). The CDR3 consists of 14 residues. Germline CDR1 SGHRS, CDR2 YFSETQ. Deletions cut 0 bases from V and 7 bases from J, with 10 bases between. CDR3 loop: CASSLAPGGEKLFF. The CDR3 nucleotides are TGCGCCAGCAGCTTGGCCCCGGGGGGTGAAAAACTGTTTTTT.

This chain links TRBV10-3 with TRBJ2-1, with TRBD2 matching over 7 bases. Germline trimming cut 0 bases from V and 10 bases from J; bases unmatched to any gene: 12. CDR1 ENHRY and CDR2 SYGVKD come from the germline V gene. The CDR3 totals 16 residues. The CDR3 region has the DNA TGTGCCATCAGTGAGTCACGGCTAGCGGTGGGTCGGGAGCAGTTCTTC. Its translation is CAISESRLAVGREQFF.

V gene TRBV10-1 combines with J gene TRBJ2-1; TRBD2 matches at 10 bases. The CDR3 sequence is 15 residues long. Germline trimming cut 4 bases from V and 6 bases from J; bases unmatched to any gene: 6. Germline V gives CDR1 WNHNN, CDR2 SYGVQD (reference sequence). The CDR3 protein is CASSGPSGSVNEQFF. CDR3 bases: TGCGCCAGCAGTGGACCTAGCGGGAGTGTCAATGAGCAGTTCTTC.

The V and J genes are TRBV27 and TRBJ2-1; TRBD1 aligns across 10 bases. CDR1 and CDR2 from the germline V gene are MNHEY and SMNVEV (reference sequence). With V trimmed by 5 bases and J by 4 bases, 2 bases remained unmatched. The CDR3 spans 14 residues. The CDR3 loop reads CASSRTGGYNEQFF. Written as DNA, the CDR3 is TGTGCCAGCAGTCGGACAGGGGGATACAATGAGCAGTTCTTC.